Listed below are T cell receptor beta chains from one sample, sequenced in a study of blood T cell repertoires in COVID-19. Libraries were prepared by immunoSEQ multiplex PCR; TCRdb keeps only in-frame clonotypes and omits some of them. Of 150,000 to 200,000 clones in the sample, about 90% are singletons; the top ten hold more than 2%. Specimen: PBMCs or T cells enriched from blood (not recorded which). The receptors were gathered from a woman aged 30 to 39 who had recovered from COVID-19. Both conserved end residues are part of each CDR3. For some rows the clone size is stated as once, few or many, or as a class when expanded; others skip it.

v_gene	abundance	len	CDR3aa
TRBV7-3	.	15	CASSLMPGAYNEQFF
TRBV5-1	.	14	CASSSDRGNYGYTF
TRBV12-5	few	14	CASGLGVGGTEAFF
TRBV7-2	.	10	CATLGNTIYF
TRBV5-1	.	15	CASSFRGPNNYGYTF
TRBV9	.	16	CASSPLAGVDQETQYF
TRBV25-1	.	15	CASSEWRGTNEKLFF
TRBV7-2	.	14	CASSLDRSNTEAFF
TRBV6-2/TRBV6-3	.	17	CASSRLRDRGRNWVAFF
TRBV6-5	.	14	CASSYGGDRETQYF
TRBV20-1	.	11	CSAIGGAGYTF
TRBV2	.	13	CASSESTNYGYTF
TRBV27	.	16	CASSPTRVHGANVLTF
TRBV30	.	15	CAWSHGPTSNQPQHF
TRBV3-1/TRBV3-2	once	19	CASSQDLSVGLASSYEQYF
TRBV10-3	once	14	CATRGRTVATEAFF
TRBV4-1	once	13	CASSQERGETQYF
TRBV7-2	.	16	CASSGASGANTGELFF
TRBV27	once	16	CASRSTGAPMNTEAFF
TRBV4-2	.	15	CASSQERSSNQPQHF
TRBV18	.	14	CASSSDNGFYGYTF
TRBV3-1/TRBV3-2	.	13	CASSQWESDEQFF
TRBV30	.	14	CAWRGRGDTGELFF
TRBV6-2/TRBV6-3	many	17	CASSSYGGSGRVNEQFF
TRBV28	.	12	CASSLWGSVKFF
TRBV6-5	.	12	CASSRRGEGAFF
TRBV30	.	16	CAFPGTKNRPRYGYTF
TRBV30	.	11	CAQDRGYGYTF
TRBV11-2	few	14	CASSLVPGVNGYTF
TRBV5-1	once	15	CASSSDRENTGELFF
TRBV3-1/TRBV3-2	.	15	CASRLAGPYTGELFF
TRBV19	.	12	CASSNNIDTQYF
TRBV3-1/TRBV3-2	.	16	CASSRAPGLADHEQYF
TRBV2	.	13	CASRKTGALEAFF
TRBV9	once	15	CASSVEPERNYEQYF
TRBV19	.	16	CASSAPGQGIGQPQHF
TRBV14	.	17	CASSHRTGGRMVSGYTF
TRBV19	many	13	CASKQLLNSPLHF
TRBV7-9	.	15	CASSLSSGRGETQYF
TRBV9	.	15	CASSPLGGRIYEQYF
TRBV20-1	.	11	CSAIQGGEQYF
TRBV6-5	.	15	CASIPTERGNTEAFF
TRBV6-5	.	14	CASSTRDSGETQYF
TRBV7-3	.	15	CASSLGGRNQETQYF